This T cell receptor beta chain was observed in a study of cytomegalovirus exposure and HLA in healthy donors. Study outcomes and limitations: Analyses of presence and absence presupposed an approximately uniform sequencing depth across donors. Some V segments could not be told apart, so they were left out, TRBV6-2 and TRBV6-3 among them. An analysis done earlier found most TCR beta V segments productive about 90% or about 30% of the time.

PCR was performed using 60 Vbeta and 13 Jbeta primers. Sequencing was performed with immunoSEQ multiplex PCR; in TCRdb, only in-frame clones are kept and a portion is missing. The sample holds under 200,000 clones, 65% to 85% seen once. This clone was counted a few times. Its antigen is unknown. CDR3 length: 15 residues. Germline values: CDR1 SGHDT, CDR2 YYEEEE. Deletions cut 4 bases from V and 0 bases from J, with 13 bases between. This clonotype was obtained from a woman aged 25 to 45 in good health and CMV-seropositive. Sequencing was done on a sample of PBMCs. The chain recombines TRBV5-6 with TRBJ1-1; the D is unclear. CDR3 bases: TGTGCCAGCAGCCCACTGTTCTCGTTGAACACTGAAGCTTTCTTT. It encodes CASSPLFSLNTEAFF.